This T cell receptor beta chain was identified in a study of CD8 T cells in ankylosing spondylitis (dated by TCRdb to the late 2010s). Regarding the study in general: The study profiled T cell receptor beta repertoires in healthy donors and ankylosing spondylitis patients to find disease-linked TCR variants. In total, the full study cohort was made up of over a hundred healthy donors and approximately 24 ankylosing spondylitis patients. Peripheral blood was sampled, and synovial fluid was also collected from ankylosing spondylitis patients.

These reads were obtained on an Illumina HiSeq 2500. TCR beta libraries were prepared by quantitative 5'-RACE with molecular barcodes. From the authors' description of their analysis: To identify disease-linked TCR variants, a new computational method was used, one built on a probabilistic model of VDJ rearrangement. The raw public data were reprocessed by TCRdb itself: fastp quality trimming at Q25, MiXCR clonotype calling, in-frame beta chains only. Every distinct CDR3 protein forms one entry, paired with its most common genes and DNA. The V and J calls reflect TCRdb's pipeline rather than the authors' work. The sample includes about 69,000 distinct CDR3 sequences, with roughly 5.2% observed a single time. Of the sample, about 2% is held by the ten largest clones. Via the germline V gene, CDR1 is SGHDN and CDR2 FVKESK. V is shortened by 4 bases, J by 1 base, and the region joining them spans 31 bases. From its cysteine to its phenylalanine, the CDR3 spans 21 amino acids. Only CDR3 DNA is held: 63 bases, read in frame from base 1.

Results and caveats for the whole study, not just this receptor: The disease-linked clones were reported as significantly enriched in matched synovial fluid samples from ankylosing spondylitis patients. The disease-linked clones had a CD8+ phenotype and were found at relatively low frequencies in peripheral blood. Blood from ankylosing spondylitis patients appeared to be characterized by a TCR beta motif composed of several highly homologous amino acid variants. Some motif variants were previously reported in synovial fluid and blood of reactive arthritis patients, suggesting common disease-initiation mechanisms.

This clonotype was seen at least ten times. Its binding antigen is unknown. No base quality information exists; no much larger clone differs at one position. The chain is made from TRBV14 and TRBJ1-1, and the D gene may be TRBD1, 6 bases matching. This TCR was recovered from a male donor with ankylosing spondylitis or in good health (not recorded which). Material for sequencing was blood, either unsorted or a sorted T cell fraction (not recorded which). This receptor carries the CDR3 CASSPLSEAQQGWWGNTEAFF. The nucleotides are TGTGCCAGCAGCCCGCTATCGGAAGCCCAGCAGGGGTGGTGGGGGAACACTGAAGCTTTCTTT.